Below are 18 T cell receptor beta chains sequenced from a single sample in a study of molecular identifiers for immune sequencing clone quantification. One entry per CDR3 protein, called by TCRdb with MiXCR from the PCR reads. Of 90,000 or so distinct CDR3 sequences listed, 21% are singletons. Sequencing input: naive CD8+ T cells from blood, with Jurkat cell RNA spiked in. Noted subset: FACS-sorted CD8+CD4-CCR7+CD45RA+ naive T cells. Receptors originate from a human donor in good health. Some libraries in this study had Jurkat cell RNA spiked in.

This clonotype has just a few counts. J is TRBJ2-5 and V is TRBV7-7; 9 bases line up with TRBD1. V was clipped by 6 bases and J by 5 bases; unmatched bases: 4. Germline V gene sequence: CDR1 SSHAT, CDR2 FNYEAQ (reference sequence). The CDR3 is 13 amino acids. The CDR3 loop reads CASSPDRGETQYF. CDR3 DNA: TGTGCCAGCAGTCCAGACAGGGGGGAGACCCAGTACTTC. The full variable domain, in which reference TRBV7-7 and TRBJ2-5 provide the parts outside the CDR3, is GAGVSQSPRYKVTKRGQDVTLRCDPISSHATLYWYQQALGQGPEFLTYFNYEAQPDKSGLPSDRFSAERPEGSISTLTIQRTEQRDSAMYRCASSPDRGETQYFGPGTRLLVL.

As regards this clonotype: At one of its ends the junction is not consistent with the germline gene, which may arise from a read error. J is TRBJ1-5 and V is TRBV10-2; the D is unclear. CDR1 is WSHSY, CDR2 SAAADI, per germline. This CDR3 is 14 amino acids long. DNA of the CDR3: TGCGCCAGCAGTGGATACCGGGCCCAACAGCCCCGGCATTTT. Translation: CASSGYRAQQPRHF.

The V and J genes are TRBV20-1 and TRBJ2-3; perhaps TRBD2 as D (5 bases). The V end was cut by 0 bases, the J end by 14 bases, with 30 bases between. Germline lookup yields CDR1 DFQATT and CDR2 SNEGSKA (reference sequence). The CDR3 covers 17 residues. CDR3 region: CSARETWGSAVADARYF. DNA for the CDR3: TGCAGTGCTAGAGAAACCTGGGGTAGCGCTGTCGCAGATGCGCGGTATTTT.

This clonotype was recorded many times. The J gene is TRBJ2-3, the V gene TRBV19, with 9 nucleotides matching TRBD1. The CDR3 is 15 residues long. Germline V CDR1 and CDR2: LNHDA, SQIVND (reference sequence). V shed 3 bases, J shed 4 bases, and the junction held 5 bases outside the gene matches. CDR3 sequence (DNA): TGTGCCAGTAGTATTGGAGACAGGGGGTCAGATACGCAGTATTTT. Translating it yields CASSIGDRGSDTQYF. Combining the CDR3 with reference TRBV19 and TRBJ2-3 gives the whole variable domain DGGITQSPKYLFRKEGQNVTLSCEQNLNHDAMYWYRQDPGQGLRLIYYSQIVNDFQKGDIAEGYSVSREKKESFPLTVTSAQKNPTAFYLCASSIGDRGSDTQYFGPGTRLTVL.

This clonotype was picked up many times. This chain joins TRBV20-1 and TRBJ2-3, with 7 bases identical to TRBD2. The CDR3 is 14 amino acids. V was pared by 5 bases and J by 2 bases, with 7 bases of the junction left unmatched. CDR1 DFQATT and CDR2 SNEGSKA come from the germline V gene (reference sequence). CDR3 in amino acids: CSAPGLADTDTQYF. The CDR3, as DNA: TGCAGTGCTCCAGGGCTAGCGGACACAGATACGCAGTATTTT.

This clonotype has a handful of counts. The V and J genes are TRBV29-1 and TRBJ1-2, with 7 bases fitting TRBD1. Germline loops: CDR1 SQVTM, CDR2 ANQGSEA. CDR3 length: 13 residues. With V trimmed by 2 bases and J by 4 bases, 4 bases remained unmatched. The CDR3 region has the DNA TGCAGCGTTGAAAACGGGGACAGCTATGGCTACACCTTC. Protein product: CSVENGDSYGYTF.

This clonotype was counted many times. The chain joins TRBV9 to TRBJ1-1, with D possibly TRBD1 on 6 matching bases. Between the trimmed V and J ends, which lost 0 bases and 1 base, there was a span of 16 bases. The CDR3 loop spans 17 amino acids. Germline assignment: CDR1 SGDLS and CDR2 YYNGEE. The CDR3 bases are TGTGCCAGCAGCGTAGGAGGAGGGGGTCGTAAGAACACTGAAGCTTTCTTT. Protein sequence: CASSVGGGGRKNTEAFF.

With respect to this clonotype: A much larger clone lies a single base off, so this may be a read error. V is TRBV7-8 and J is TRBJ1-5, with 10 bases identical to TRBD1. The CDR3 length is 15 residues. Germline-derived CDR1 and CDR2 are SGHVS and FQNEAQ. The CDR3 sequence is CAGSDGTGVNQPQHF. CDR3 bases: TGTGCCGGCAGCGACGGGACAGGGGTTAATCAGCCCCAGCATTTT.

On this clonotype itself: A read error may be the cause here, since a much bigger clone is one base away. The V call is TRBV4-3, the J call TRBJ1-1; D is unclear. Germline V CDR1 and CDR2: LGHNA, YSLEER. The CDR3 spans 12 residues. CDR3 sequence reads: CASSQVGGEASF. CDR3 nucleotide sequence: TGCGCCAGCAGCCAAGTAGGCGGTGAAGCTTCCTTT.

The V and J genes are TRBV12-3 or TRBV12-4 and TRBJ2-3; 16 nucleotides agree with TRBD2. The CDR3 is 16 residues long. The J segment lost 5 bases and the V segment lost 4 bases, leaving 3 bases of the junction unmatched. The CDR3: CASSWGLAGGRDTQYF. CDR3 nucleotide sequence: TGTGCCAGCAGTTGGGGACTAGCGGGAGGGAGAGATACGCAGTATTTT.

Comments on this clonotype: As the CDR3 is not closed by the conserved phenylalanine or tryptophan, this likely results from a read error. This sequence joins TRBV5-6 and TRBJ1-2; 7 nucleotides match TRBD1. Germline-derived CDR1 and CDR2 are SGHDT and YYEEEE. There are 17 residues in the CDR3. V shed 0 bases and J 2 bases; nucleotides not matched to a gene: 10. The CDR3 nucleotides read TGTGCCAGCAGCTTGGTATTGTTCAGGGACAGCAACTATGGCTACACCCTC. This sequence encodes CASSLVLFRDSNYGYTL.

This clonotype was recorded a few times. The chain joins TRBV28 to TRBJ2-7; 7 bases agree with TRBD2. The germline CDR1 and CDR2 sequences are MDHEN and SYDVKM. The CDR3 consists of 17 residues. V lost 4 bases to trimming and J lost 4 bases; unmatched junction nucleotides: 16. The CDR3 region has the DNA TGTGCCAGCAGTTCGCCCGGATGGGCTAGCGGACCTTACGAGCAGTACTTC. It is translated as CASSSPGWASGPYEQYF.

V gene TRBV6-5 combines with J gene TRBJ2-6; D is possibly TRBD1 (6 bases). The germline V gene has CDR1 MNHEY and CDR2 SVGAGI. This CDR3 is built from 21 residues. V was shortened by 7 bases and J by 0 bases, with 28 bases between the two germline ends. DNA for the CDR3: TGTGCCAGCACCAAAGGGGGAAATCCCTTACCGTTCAACTCTGGGGCCAACGTCCTGACTTTC. Its protein is CASTKGGNPLPFNSGANVLTF.

The J gene is TRBJ2-5, the V gene TRBV28; TRBD1 might be the D (6 bases). Looked up from germline, CDR1 is MDHEN and CDR2 is SYDVKM. V was pared by 7 bases and J by 5 bases, with 17 bases between. The CDR3 sequence is 14 residues long. CDR3 DNA: TGTGCCAGCACCTTCAGGGGCTTAGGGGAGACCCAGTACTTC. This translates into CASTFRGLGETQYF.

A few counts support this clonotype. The CDR3: CASSFSRSYEQYF. CDR3 bases: TGTGCCAGCAGCTTTTCCCGCTCCTACGAGCAGTACTTC. The chain joins TRBV7-2 to TRBJ2-7, with no clear D. V dropped 3 bases and J dropped 0 bases, with 6 bases sitting between them. CDR3 length: 13 residues. Looked up from germline, CDR1 is SGHTA and CDR2 is FQGNSA.

Concerning this clonotype itself: A read error may explain this, as a much larger clone is one base away. The V gene is TRBV20-1, the J gene TRBJ1-3; D is uncertain. The length of the CDR3 is 13 residues. V lost 5 bases and J lost 6, with 14 bases in between. CDR1 is DFQATT and CDR2 is SNEGSKA in the germline V gene (reference sequence). The CDR3 here is CSAFTGRLNTIYF. The CDR3 region has the DNA TGCAGTGCTTTCACCGGGAGACTAAACACCATATATTTT.

This clonotype showed up just a few times. The J gene is TRBJ2-7, the V gene TRBV11-2; the D gene is possibly TRBD2 (6 bases). The V gene lost 5 bases and the J gene lost 5 bases, with 16 bases spanning the gap. The V gene's germline CDR1 is SGHAT and CDR2 FQNNGV. This CDR3 is 14 amino acids long. The chain's CDR3 is CASSPAPGVHEQYF. In DNA form, the CDR3 reads TGTGCCAGCAGCCCCGCCCCGGGGGTCCACGAGCAGTACTTC.

This clonotype was seen a handful of times. The chain couples TRBV7-9 to TRBJ2-7, with D maybe TRBD2 (6 bases). Per germline, CDR1 SEHNR and CDR2 FQNEAQ (reference sequence). With 4 bases removed from V and 1 base from J, the gap between germline ends came to 11 bases. This CDR3 comprises 14 residues. CDR3 residues: CASSSYGTSYEQYF. The DNA for the CDR3 is TGTGCCAGCAGCTCCTACGGGACTTCCTACGAGCAGTACTTC.